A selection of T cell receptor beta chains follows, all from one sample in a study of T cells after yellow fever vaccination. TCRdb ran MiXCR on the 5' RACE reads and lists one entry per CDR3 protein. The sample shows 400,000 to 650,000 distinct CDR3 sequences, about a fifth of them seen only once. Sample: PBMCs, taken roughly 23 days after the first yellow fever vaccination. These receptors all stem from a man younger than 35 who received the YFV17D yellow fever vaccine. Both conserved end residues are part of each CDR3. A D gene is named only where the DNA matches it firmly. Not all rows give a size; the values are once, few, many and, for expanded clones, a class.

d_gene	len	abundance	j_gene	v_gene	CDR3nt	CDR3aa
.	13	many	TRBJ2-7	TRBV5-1	TGCGCCAGCAGCTCCTCGGACAACTACGAGCAGTACTTC	CASSSSDNYEQYF
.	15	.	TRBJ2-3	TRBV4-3	TGCGCCAGCAGCCCCACCACCGAATTAAGGTGGGCCCCGAATTTT	CASSPTTELRWAPNF
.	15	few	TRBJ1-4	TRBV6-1	TGTGCCAGCAGCCGCTTAAAGGGGCGATATGAAAAACTGTTTTTT	CASSRLKGRYEKLFF
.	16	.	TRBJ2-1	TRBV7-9	TGTGCCAGCAGCACAGTCGGACGGGGTTCTGGTAATGAGCAGTTCTTC	CASSTVGRGSGNEQFF
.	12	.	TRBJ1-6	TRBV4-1	TGCGCCAGCAGGGATGATAATTCACCCCTCCACTTT	CASRDDNSPLHF
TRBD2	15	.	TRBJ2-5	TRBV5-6	TGTGCCAGCAGCTGGGGACTAGCGGGGTCGGAGACCCAGTACTTC	CASSWGLAGSETQYF
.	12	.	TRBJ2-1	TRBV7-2	TGTGCCAGCAGCTTATCCGGGCATGAGCAGTTCTTC	CASSLSGHEQFF
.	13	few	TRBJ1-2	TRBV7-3	TGTGCCAGCAGCCCAACCACTAACTATGGCTACACCTTC	CASSPTTNYGYTF
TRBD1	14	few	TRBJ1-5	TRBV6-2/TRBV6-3	TGTGCCAGCAGTGGGCGACAGGGGTATCAGCCCCAGCATTTT	CASSGRQGYQPQHF
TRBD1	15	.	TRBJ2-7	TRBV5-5	TGTGCCAGCAGCTCGACCGGGACAGGGGGCAAAGAGCAGTACTTC	CASSSTGTGGKEQYF
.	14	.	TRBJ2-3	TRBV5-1	TGCGCCAGCAGCTTTTTGGGGGCTTCAGATACGCAGTATTTT	CASSFLGASDTQYF
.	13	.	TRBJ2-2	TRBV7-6	TGTGCCAGCAGCTTCTATAACACCGGGGAGCTGTTTTTT	CASSFYNTGELFF
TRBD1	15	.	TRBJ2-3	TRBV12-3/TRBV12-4	TGTGCCAGCAGTAGAACAGGGGGACGCACAGATACGCAGTATTTT	CASSRTGGRTDTQYF
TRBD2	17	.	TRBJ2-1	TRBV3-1	TGTGCCAGCAGCCAAGATTGGGGAGCGGGGGGGAACAATGAGCAGTTCTTC	CASSQDWGAGGNNEQFF
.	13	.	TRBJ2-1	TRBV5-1	TGCGCCAGCAGTGAGCCTATCGGAAATGAGCAGTTCTTC	CASSEPIGNEQFF
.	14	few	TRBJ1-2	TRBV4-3	TGCGCCAGCAGCCAAGAGGGGAATAACTATGGCTACACCTTC	CASSQEGNNYGYTF
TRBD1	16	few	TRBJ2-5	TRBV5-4	TGTGCCAGCAGCTTGTCGATCGGACAGGGAAGAGAGACCCAGTACTTC	CASSLSIGQGRETQYF
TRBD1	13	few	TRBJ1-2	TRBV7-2	TGTGCCAGCAGCACCAGACAGGGGGTAGGCTACACCTTC	CASSTRQGVGYTF
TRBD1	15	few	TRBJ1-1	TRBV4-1	TGCGCCAGCAGCCGCGGACAGGACTGGAACACTGAAGCTTTCTTT	CASSRGQDWNTEAFF
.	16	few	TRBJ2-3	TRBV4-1	TGCGCCAGCAGCCAAGAACAGCGGTCCGACACAGATACGCAGTATTTT	CASSQEQRSDTDTQYF
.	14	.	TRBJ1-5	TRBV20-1	TGCAGTGCGAACGACCCCGGGGGGGATCAGCCCCAGCATTTT	CSANDPGGDQPQHF
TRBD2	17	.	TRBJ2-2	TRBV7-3	TGTGCCAGCAGCTTATTAGCGGGGGGGCCGGACACCGGGGAGCTGTTTTTT	CASSLLAGGPDTGELFF
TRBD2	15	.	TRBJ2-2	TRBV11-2	TGTGCCAGCAGCTTTATAGCGGGGGCGACCGGGGAGCTGTTTTTT	CASSFIAGATGELFF
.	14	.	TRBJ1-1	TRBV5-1	TGCGCCAGCAGCTTGGGCACAGGCCCAACTGAAGCTTTCTTT	CASSLGTGPTEAFF
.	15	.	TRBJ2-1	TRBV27	TGTGCCAGCAGTTTATCGACCAGGGCTGACAATGAGCAGTTCTTC	CASSLSTRADNEQFF
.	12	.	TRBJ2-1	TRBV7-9	TGTGCCAGCTTGGGCAGGGGCAATGAGCAGTTCTTC	CASLGRGNEQFF
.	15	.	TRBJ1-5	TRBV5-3	TGTGCCAGAAGCCCCTCCGGGACCCAAGGTCAGCCCCAGCATTTT	CARSPSGTQGQPQHF
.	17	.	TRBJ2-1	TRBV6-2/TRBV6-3	TGTGCCAGCAGTTACTCGATTGGGGCAGCATCCTACAATGAGCAGTTCTTC	CASSYSIGAASYNEQFF
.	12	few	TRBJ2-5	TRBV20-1	TGCAGTGCTAGCGACAATTTAGAGACCCAGTACTTC	CSASDNLETQYF
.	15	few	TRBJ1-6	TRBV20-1	TGCAGTGCTAGTCCCGGGACCGAGTCTCTATCACCCCTCCACTTT	CSASPGTESLSPLHF
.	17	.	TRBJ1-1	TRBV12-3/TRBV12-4	TGTGCCAGCAGTTTATGGCAGCCTCGGCGGAGGAACACTGAAGCTTTCTTT	CASSLWQPRRRNTEAFF
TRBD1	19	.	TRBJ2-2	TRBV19	TGTGCCAGTAGTGCTATGATTTTCCGGACAGGGGAAAATCCCGGGGAGCTGTTTTTT	CASSAMIFRTGENPGELFF
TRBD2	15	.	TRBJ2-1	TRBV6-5	TGTGCCAGCAGTTATTGGGGGGGGAGGTACAATGAGCAGTTCTTC	CASSYWGGRYNEQFF
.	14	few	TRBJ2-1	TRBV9	TGTGCCAGCAGCGTTGAGGTAAACTACAATGAGCAGTTCTTC	CASSVEVNYNEQFF
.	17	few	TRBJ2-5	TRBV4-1	TGCGCCAGCAGCAAAGCTTTTGTCCGGACACTCCAAGAGACCCAGTACTTC	CASSKAFVRTLQETQYF
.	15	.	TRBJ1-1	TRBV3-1	TGTGCCAGCAGCCAAGAACCTTCGGGAAGCACTGAAGCTTTCTTT	CASSQEPSGSTEAFF
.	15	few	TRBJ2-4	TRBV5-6	TGTGCCAGCAGCCCATCTCCGGTGGCCAAAAACATTCAGTACTTC	CASSPSPVAKNIQYF
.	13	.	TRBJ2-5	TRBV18	TGTGCCAGCTCATCGACAAGCCAAGAGACCCAGTACTTC	CASSSTSQETQYF
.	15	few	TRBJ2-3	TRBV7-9	TGTGCCAGCAGTTTCGGACTGGGAAGCACAGATACGCAGTATTTT	CASSFGLGSTDTQYF
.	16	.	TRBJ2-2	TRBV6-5	TGTGCCAGCAGTTACGCGGCAGGGATTAATGCCGGGGAGCTGTTTTTT	CASSYAAGINAGELFF
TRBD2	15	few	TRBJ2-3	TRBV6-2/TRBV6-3	TGTGCCAGCTCGAGATCGGGACTAGCATCAGATACGCAGTATTTT	CASSRSGLASDTQYF
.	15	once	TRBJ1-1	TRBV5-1	TGCGCCAGCAGCTTTGTTCCCAGGGAGAACACTGAAGCTTTCTTT	CASSFVPRENTEAFF